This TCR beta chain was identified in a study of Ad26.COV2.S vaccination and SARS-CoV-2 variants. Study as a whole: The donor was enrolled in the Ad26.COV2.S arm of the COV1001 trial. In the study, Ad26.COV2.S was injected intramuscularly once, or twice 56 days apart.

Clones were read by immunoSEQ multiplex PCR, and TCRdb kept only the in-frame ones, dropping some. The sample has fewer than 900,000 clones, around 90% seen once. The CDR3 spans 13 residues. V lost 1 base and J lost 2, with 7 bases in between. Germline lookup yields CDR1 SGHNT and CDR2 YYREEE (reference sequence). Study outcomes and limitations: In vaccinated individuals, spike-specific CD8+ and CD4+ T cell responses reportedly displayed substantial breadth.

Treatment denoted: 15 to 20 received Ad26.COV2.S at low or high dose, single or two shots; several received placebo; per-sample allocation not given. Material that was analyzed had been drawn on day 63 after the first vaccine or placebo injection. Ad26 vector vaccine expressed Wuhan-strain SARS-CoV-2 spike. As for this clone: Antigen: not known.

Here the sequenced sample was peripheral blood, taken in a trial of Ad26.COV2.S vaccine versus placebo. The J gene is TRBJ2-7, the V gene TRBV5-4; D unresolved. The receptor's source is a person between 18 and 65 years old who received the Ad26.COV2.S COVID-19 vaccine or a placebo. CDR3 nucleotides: TGTGCCAGCAGCTTGAGCACGGCCTACGAGCAGTACTTC. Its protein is CASSLSTAYEQYF.